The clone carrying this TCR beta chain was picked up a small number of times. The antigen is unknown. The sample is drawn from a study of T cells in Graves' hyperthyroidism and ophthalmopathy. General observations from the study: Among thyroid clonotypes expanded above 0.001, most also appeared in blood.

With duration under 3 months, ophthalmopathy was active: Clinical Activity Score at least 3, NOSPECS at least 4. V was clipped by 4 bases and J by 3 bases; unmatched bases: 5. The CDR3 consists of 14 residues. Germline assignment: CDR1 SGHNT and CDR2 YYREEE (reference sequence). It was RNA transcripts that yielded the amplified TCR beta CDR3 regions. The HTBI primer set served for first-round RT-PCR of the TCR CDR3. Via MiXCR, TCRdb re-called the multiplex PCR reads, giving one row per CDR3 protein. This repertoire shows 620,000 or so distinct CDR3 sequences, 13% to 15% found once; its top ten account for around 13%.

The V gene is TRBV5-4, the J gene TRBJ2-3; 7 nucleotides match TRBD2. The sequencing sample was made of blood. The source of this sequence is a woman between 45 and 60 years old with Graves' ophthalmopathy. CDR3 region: CASSTTGGTDTQYF. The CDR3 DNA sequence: TGTGCCAGCAGCACGACCGGGGGGACAGATACGCAGTATTTT.